This TCR beta chain originates from a study of T cells in Graves' hyperthyroidism and ophthalmopathy. Findings of the study overall: Ophthalmopathy stood apart from stable hyperthyroidism in a 13 V-J model. Before onset, ophthalmopathy was predicted by the model a median around 6 months earlier. Most thyroid clonotypes with frequency above 0.001 were detected in blood.

Amplification of TCR beta CDR3 regions was performed using RNA transcripts as template. The HTBI primer set served for first-round RT-PCR of the TCR CDR3. TCRdb passed the multiplex PCR reads through MiXCR, listing each CDR3 protein once. The sample has about 610,000 distinct CDR3 sequences, around 46% seen once. V lost 1 base, J lost 1 base, and 10 bases lay in between. The CDR3 totals 15 residues. Germline lookup yields CDR1 SNHLY and CDR2 FYNNEI. This clonotype was recorded at least ten times. Its antigen is unknown. This chain links TRBV2 with TRBJ1-1; D possibly corresponds to TRBD1 (5 bases). Source material: peripheral blood or thyroid tissue (not recorded which). The receptor was derived from a woman under 30 with Graves' hyperthyroidism. The CDR3 loop reads CASSEVWRGNTEAFF. The DNA for the CDR3 is TGTGCCAGCAGTGAAGTTTGGAGGGGGAACACTGAAGCTTTCTTT.